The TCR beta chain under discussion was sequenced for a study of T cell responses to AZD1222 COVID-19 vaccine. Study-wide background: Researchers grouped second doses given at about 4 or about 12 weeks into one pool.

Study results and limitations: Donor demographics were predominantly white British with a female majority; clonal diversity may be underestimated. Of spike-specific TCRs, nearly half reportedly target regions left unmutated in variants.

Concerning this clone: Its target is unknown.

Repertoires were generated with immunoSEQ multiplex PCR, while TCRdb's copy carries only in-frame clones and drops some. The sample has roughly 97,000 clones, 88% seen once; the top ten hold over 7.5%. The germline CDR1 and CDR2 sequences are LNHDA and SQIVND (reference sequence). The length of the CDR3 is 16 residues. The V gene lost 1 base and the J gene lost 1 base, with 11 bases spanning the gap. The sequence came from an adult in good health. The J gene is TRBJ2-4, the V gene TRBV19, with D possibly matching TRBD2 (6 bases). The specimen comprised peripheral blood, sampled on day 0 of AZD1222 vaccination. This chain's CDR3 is CASSIGVAGAKNIQYF. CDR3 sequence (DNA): TGTGCCAGTAGTATAGGAGTTGCGGGGGCCAAAAACATTCAGTACTTC.